Below are 30 T cell receptor beta chains sequenced from a single sample in a study of control samples from healthy donors and cancer patients (dated by TCRdb to between 2020 and 2021). The method was the immunoSEQ multiplex PCR assay. In its TCRdb copy, this immuneACCESS table keeps in-frame sequences only and misses some clones. Where compared with another copy, unresolved V genes explain less than half of these, and the others have no known cause. Across this sample there are about 150,000 clones, with 94% seen only once. The ten largest clones capture more than 8% of the sample. The source material was blood. These receptors all stem from a woman aged 40 to 55 in good health.

This rearrangement joins TRBV5-4 to TRBJ1-2; the match to TRBD1 covers 7 bases. The germline V gene encodes CDR1 SGHNT and CDR2 YYREEE (reference sequence). The CDR3 has 13 residues. Unmatched junction bases numbered 8, after V lost 5 bases and J lost 7 bases. This CDR3 is CASSADRVSGYTF. CDR3 nucleotide sequence: TGTGCCAGCAGTGCCGACAGGGTATCTGGCTACACCTTC.

The chain is built from TRBV13 and TRBJ1-1; 8 bases align to TRBD1. The germline CDR1 and CDR2 sequences are PRHDT and FYEKMQ (reference sequence). The CDR3 length is 17 residues. J gave up 5 bases and V 11 bases, and 22 bases lay outside the gene matches. The CDR3 protein is CASQSRTGWRRRTEAFF. The DNA for the CDR3 is TGTGCCTCACAATCTCGGACAGGGTGGCGGAGGAGGACTGAAGCTTTCTTT.

The count of this clone is one. The gene calls are TRBV10-3 and TRBJ1-6; D not certain. Trimming took 1 base from V and 7 from J, leaving 5 bases between them. The CDR3 totals 13 residues. Germline loops: CDR1 ENHRY, CDR2 SYGVKD. CDR3 coding DNA: TGTGCCATCAGTGAGTTGATAAATTCACCCCTCCACTTT. Translation gives CAISELINSPLHF.

The rearrangement links TRBV10-2 to TRBJ2-7; no definite D call. V gave up 3 bases and J gave up 0 bases, with 12 bases separating them. This CDR3 contains 15 residues. CDR1 and CDR2 (germline): WSHSY, SAAADI. CDR3 nucleotide sequence: TGCGCCAGCAGTGAAGTAAACTTAAGCTCCTACGAGCAGTACTTC. Its translation: CASSEVNLSSYEQYF.

This chain uses TRBV19 with TRBJ1-2; 8 bases agree with TRBD1. J gave up 4 bases and V 6 bases, and 7 bases lay outside the gene matches. Germline CDR1 and CDR2: LNHDA and SQIVND (reference sequence). CDR3 length equals 14 residues. The CDR3 loop reads CASRLGQGSYGYTF. CDR3 nucleotide sequence: TGTGCCAGTAGACTCGGACAGGGAAGCTATGGCTACACCTTC.

V and J are TRBV7-2 and TRBJ1-5; D is uncertain. The CDR3 runs to 15 residues. V lost 5 bases and J lost 3, with 14 bases in between. Germline loops: CDR1 SGHTA, CDR2 FQGNSA. CDR3 sequence (DNA): TGTGCCAGCAGCCCGGTGGTCAGTTACAATCAGCCCCAGCATTTT. Amino acid sequence: CASSPVVSYNQPQHF.

The gene calls are TRBV5-1 and TRBJ2-2; 7 bases are shared with TRBD1. The germline V gene encodes CDR1 SGHRS and CDR2 YFSETQ. Trimming at V came to 4 bases and at J to 8 bases, leaving 8 bases not matched to a gene. This CDR3 is 14 amino acids long. CDR3 sequence: CASSTEQGTGELFF. The CDR3 DNA reads TGCGCCAGCAGCACCGAACAGGGGACGGGGGAGCTGTTTTTT.

The chain employs TRBV27 and TRBJ2-1; maybe TRBD1 (5 bases). The V end was cut by 6 bases, the J end by 2 bases, with 8 bases between. CDR1 and CDR2 from the germline V gene are MNHEY and SMNVEV (reference sequence). The CDR3 sequence is 13 residues long. The CDR3 spells CASSPGTYNEQFF. CDR3 coding DNA: TGTGCCAGCAGCCCAGGGACCTACAATGAGCAGTTCTTC.

V usage is TRBV9 and J usage is TRBJ2-5; the match to TRBD2 covers 9 bases. J gave up 7 bases and V 3 bases, and 10 bases lay outside the gene matches. There are 15 residues in the CDR3. Germline values: CDR1 SGDLS, CDR2 YYNGEE. The CDR3, as DNA: TGTGCCAGCAGCGATGGCGGGGGGGCCGGCGTGACCCAGTACTTC. Translated, it gives CASSDGGGAGVTQYF.

This chain links TRBV9 with TRBJ1-2, with D uncertain. Germline V gives CDR1 SGDLS, CDR2 YYNGEE. This CDR3 comprises 15 residues. V was trimmed by 0 bases and J by 0 bases, leaving 9 bases between them. CDR3 in amino acids: CASSVGSTTNYGYTF. The DNA for the CDR3 is TGTGCCAGCAGCGTAGGATCCACAACTAACTATGGCTACACCTTC.

This chain connects TRBV15 to TRBJ1-4; D gene uncertain. Trimming removed 2 bases from V and 0 bases from J, with 4 bases in between. Germline V CDR1 and CDR2: LNHNV, YYDKDF (reference sequence). CDR3 size: 14 residues. The CDR3 nucleotides are TGTGCCACCAGCAGAAAGACAACTAATGAAAAACTGTTTTTT. Protein product: CATSRKTTNEKLFF.

The chain uses TRBV5-8 and TRBJ1-1; perhaps TRBD1 as D (5 bases). The CDR3 contains 14 residues. Germline V CDR1 and CDR2: SGHTS, YDEGEE. The ends were cut back, 3 bases at V and 0 bases at J, with 9 bases in the middle. The chain's CDR3 is CASSWRQMNTEAFF. CDR3 DNA sequence: TGTGCCAGCAGCTGGAGACAGATGAACACTGAAGCTTTCTTT.

The chain combines TRBV3-1 (or the pseudogene TRBV3-2) with TRBJ1-4, with a possible D match to TRBD1 (6 bases). Germline V CDR1 and CDR2: LGHDT, YNNKEL (reference sequence). V lost 5 bases, J lost 6 bases, and 13 bases lay in between. CDR3 length equals 14 residues. CDR3 residues: CASSNRQVYEKLFF. CDR3 nucleotides: TGTGCCAGCAGCAACCGACAGGTTTATGAAAAACTGTTTTTT.

The J gene is TRBJ2-1, the V gene TRBV6-4; D could derive from TRBD1 or TRBD2 (5 bases each). The CDR3 is made up of 15 amino acids. In germline, CDR1 is MRHNA, CDR2 SNTAGT. The V and J ends lost 2 bases and 7 bases respectively, with 15 bases between them. The CDR3 loop is CASSDGGVPINEQFF. In DNA, the CDR3 is TGTGCCAGCAGTGACGGGGGAGTCCCCATAAATGAGCAGTTCTTC.

The CDR3 loop reads CASSGRRTGELFF. The CDR3, as DNA: TGTGCCAGCAGCGGAAGGAGGACCGGGGAGCTGTTTTTT. The chain employs TRBV9 and TRBJ2-2, with TRBD2 as a possible D gene (5 bases). The CDR3 sequence is 13 residues long. V shed 3 bases and J shed 5 bases, with 8 bases lying between them. Looked up from germline, CDR1 is SGDLS and CDR2 is YYNGEE.

The chain combines TRBV9 with TRBJ1-2; D gene ambiguous. The CDR3 is made up of 12 amino acids. CDR1 SGDLS and CDR2 YYNGEE come from the germline V gene. V was cut by 7 bases and J by 4 bases, with 11 bases left in between. CDR3 loop: CASGEGPYGYTF. The DNA of the CDR3 is TGTGCCAGCGGTGAGGGCCCCTATGGCTACACCTTC. Looking up the rest from reference TRBV9 and TRBJ1-2 gives the full variable domain: DSGVTQTPKHLITATGQRVTLRCSPRSGDLSVYWYQQSLDQGLQFLIQYYNGEERAKGNILERFSAQQFPDLHSELNLSSLELGDSALYFCASGEGPYGYTFGSGTRLTVV.

J is TRBJ2-7 and V is TRBV19; D may be TRBD1 (5 bases). V shed 8 bases and J shed 9 bases, with 14 bases lying between them. The CDR3 has 11 amino acids. The germline V gene encodes CDR1 LNHDA and CDR2 SQIVND (reference sequence). The CDR3 region is CASGSRGGQYF. The CDR3 coding sequence is TGTGCCAGTGGGTCAAGGGGTGGGCAGTACTTC.

A single count supports this clone. The chain is built from TRBV24-1 and TRBJ2-3; TRBD1 matches at 7 bases. The CDR3 spans 16 residues. The J segment lost 1 base and the V segment lost 2 bases, leaving 5 bases of the junction unmatched. In germline, CDR1 is KGHDR, CDR2 SFDVKD. CDR3 nucleotides: TGTGCCACCAGTGATTCTAATACAGGGGGCACAGATACGCAGTATTTT. It is translated as CATSDSNTGGTDTQYF.

The chain is built from TRBV7-2 and TRBJ1-4, with D tentatively TRBD1 (6 bases). CDR1 and CDR2 (germline): SGHTA, FQGNSA. CDR3 length: 15 residues. The V gene lost 5 bases and the J gene lost 4 bases, with 14 bases spanning the gap. The CDR3 DNA follows: TGTGCCAGCAGCCTACAGGGTCAGGTTAATGAAAAACTGTTTTTT. Amino acids: CASSLQGQVNEKLFF.

This clone came up once. CDR3 bases: TGTGCCAGTAGTATAGGCACTAACAACGAGCAGTACTTC. Amino acids: CASSIGTNNEQYF. The chain joins TRBV19 to TRBJ2-7; D is unclear. Germline assignment: CDR1 LNHDA and CDR2 SQIVND (reference sequence). Deletions cut 1 base from V and 5 bases from J, with 9 bases between. The CDR3 has 13 residues.

This clone showed up just once. The chain employs TRBV7-2 and TRBJ2-5; D is unresolved. CDR1 is SGHTA and CDR2 is FQGNSA in the germline V gene. The CDR3 is 14 amino acids. V was pared by 6 bases and J by 5 bases, with 16 bases between. The CDR3 spells CASSRRLDGETQYF. The CDR3 DNA reads TGTGCCAGCAGTAGGCGGCTGGATGGGGAGACCCAGTACTTC.

V usage is TRBV5-1 and J usage is TRBJ1-1; a possible D gene is TRBD1 (6 bases). The V gene's germline CDR1 is SGHRS and CDR2 YFSETQ. V was trimmed by 5 bases and J by 3 bases, leaving 20 bases between them. The CDR3 sequence is 16 residues long. The CDR3 sequence is CASSKGGGARDTEAFF. CDR3 nucleotides: TGCGCCAGCAGTAAAGGTGGGGGGGCTCGAGACACTGAAGCTTTCTTT. The full variable domain, with the rest looked up from reference TRBV5-1 and TRBJ1-1, is KAGVTQTPRYLIKTRGQQVTLSCSPISGHRSVSWYQQTPGQGLQFLFEYFSETQRNKGNFPGRFSGRQFSNSRSEMNVSTLELGDSALYLCASSKGGGARDTEAFFGQGTRLTVV.

This rearrangement joins TRBV28 to TRBJ1-1; 9 nucleotides agree with TRBD1. Germline assignment: CDR1 MDHEN and CDR2 SYDVKM. V shed 5 bases and J 4 bases; nucleotides not matched to a gene: 17. The CDR3 has 18 residues. The CDR3 reads CASSMGTTGGHWGTEAFF. CDR3 nucleotides: TGTGCCAGCAGTATGGGGACAACAGGGGGCCATTGGGGCACTGAAGCTTTCTTT.

As DNA, the CDR3 is TGTGCCAGCAGTGACATGGACAGGGGATATCGCACTGAAGCTTTCTTT. Amino acid sequence: CASSDMDRGYRTEAFF. J is TRBJ1-1 and V is TRBV6-1; TRBD1 matches 9 bases. J gave up 4 bases and V 3 bases, and 9 bases lay outside the gene matches. CDR3 size: 16 residues. Germline assignment: CDR1 MNHNS and CDR2 SASEGT.

The chain uses TRBV12-3 or TRBV12-4 and TRBJ2-5; D is unresolved. V gave up 3 bases and J gave up 3 bases, with 8 bases separating them. This CDR3 region has 13 residues. Here the CDR3 reads CASSFRSEETQYF. CDR3 coding DNA: TGTGCCAGCAGTTTTCGGAGCGAAGAGACCCAGTACTTC.

This chain joins TRBV4-1 and TRBJ1-2, with 8 bases matching TRBD1. The germline CDR1 and CDR2 sequences are MGHRA and YSYEKL. The CDR3 loop spans 15 amino acids. After removal of 1 base from V and 4 bases from J, the junction contained 5 bases not matched to a gene. CDR3 sequence: CASSQVRTGGYGYTF. The CDR3 DNA reads as TGCGCCAGCAGCCAAGTTAGAACAGGGGGCTATGGCTACACCTTC.

In DNA form, the CDR3 reads TGTGCCAGCTCGCAGGACATGGTTGATGAAAAACTGTTTTTT. Encoded protein: CASSQDMVDEKLFF. The V call is TRBV18, the J call TRBJ1-4; a possible D gene is TRBD1 (5 bases). The germline V and J ends were trimmed by 6 bases and 6 bases, with 14 bases remaining between them. The CDR3 has 14 amino acids. Germline loops: CDR1 KGHSH, CDR2 LQKENI.

The chain has TRBV12-3 or TRBV12-4 and TRBJ1-4; D remains unclear. V was pared by 2 bases and J by 10 bases, with 8 bases between. This CDR3 region has 12 residues. CDR3 nucleotide sequence: TGTGCCAGCAGTTTAAGGGTCGGAAAACTGTTTTTT. It codes for CASSLRVGKLFF.

A single count supports this clone. This chain links TRBV11-2 with TRBJ2-3; D gene unclear. The CDR3 totals 15 residues. Trimming removed 1 base from V and 4 bases from J, with 12 bases in between. From germline, CDR1 is SGHAT and CDR2 FQNNGV. For the CDR3, the DNA is TGTGCCAGCAGCTTAGGTCCAAACTATGCAGATACGCAGTATTTT. The encoded protein is CASSLGPNYADTQYF.

CDR3 protein: CASSLGPATNEKLFF. CDR3 DNA: TGTGCCAGCAGCTTAGGCCCGGCAACTAATGAAAAACTGTTTTTT. The rearrangement joins TRBV7-9 to TRBJ1-4; D is undetermined. V lost 1 base and J lost 0, with 6 bases in between. Germline CDR1 and CDR2: SEHNR and FQNEAQ (reference sequence). The CDR3 contains 15 residues.